Here is one TCR beta chain with its context. What it binds is unknown. All TRB cDNA libraries came from 5' RACE performed with UMI labels. From the 5' RACE reads, TCRdb lists one entry per CDR3 protein and no DNA. This table lists around 140,000 distinct CDR3 sequences. This sample was taken from a study of CXCR3-negative and CXCR3-positive naive CD8 T cells. Study details: The total count of TRB reads reached around 130 million, and each library contributed about 1.5 +/- 0.3 million. Findings and limits, study-wide: Against CXCR3-negative naive cells, CXCR3-positive naive cells showed more hydrophobic TRB CDR3s.

Naivety in CD8+ T cells corresponded to a CD45RO-CCR7+CD27+CD95- phenotype. The CDR3 totals 15 residues. Germline loops: CDR1 SGHDT, CDR2 YYEEEE. The genes are TRBV5-6 and TRBJ2-5; TCRdb's D call, TRBD1, is unchecked because there is no DNA. The sequencing input was naive CXCR3- CD8+ T cells from blood. Subset defined: CD45RO-CCR7+CD27+CD95- naive CD8+ T cells lacking CXCR3 (TNR3-). The TCR comes from a human donor in good health. Some clones in this sample may be carry-over from other donors' samples. The CDR3 region is CASSGDRGVRETQYF.